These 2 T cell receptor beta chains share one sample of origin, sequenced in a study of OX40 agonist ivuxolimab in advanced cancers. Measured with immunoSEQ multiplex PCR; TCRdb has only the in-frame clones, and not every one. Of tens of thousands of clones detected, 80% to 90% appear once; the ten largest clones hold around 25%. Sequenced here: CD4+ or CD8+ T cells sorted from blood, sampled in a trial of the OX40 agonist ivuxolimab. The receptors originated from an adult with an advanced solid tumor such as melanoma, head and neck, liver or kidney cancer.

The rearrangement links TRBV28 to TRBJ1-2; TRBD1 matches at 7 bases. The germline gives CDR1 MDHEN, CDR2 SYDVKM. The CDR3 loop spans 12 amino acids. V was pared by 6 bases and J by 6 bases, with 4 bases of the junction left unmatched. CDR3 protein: CASSLQGDGYTF. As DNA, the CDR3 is TGTGCCAGCAGCCTCCAGGGGGATGGCTACACCTTC.

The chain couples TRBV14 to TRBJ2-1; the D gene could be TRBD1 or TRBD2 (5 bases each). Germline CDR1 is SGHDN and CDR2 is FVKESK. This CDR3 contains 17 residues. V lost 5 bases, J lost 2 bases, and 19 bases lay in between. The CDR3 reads CASSTPGDPRAYNEQFF. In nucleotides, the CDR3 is TGTGCCAGCAGCACCCCTGGGGACCCGAGGGCCTACAATGAGCAGTTCTTC.